This passage covers 5 T cell receptor beta chains from one sample sequenced in a study of memory CD4+ T cells and cytomegalovirus serostatus. The sort gate was single viable CD3+CD4+CD8-CD45RO+ cells for memory CD4+ T cells. TCRdb's table, derived via immunoSEQ multiplex PCR, lists solely in-frame clones and lacks some. The sample yields about 60,000 clones, more than 70% seen once. Sequenced sample: memory CD4+ T cells from blood. All receptors derive from an adult in good health and CMV-seronegative.

This clone has more than one count but fewer than ten. CDR3 loop: CASSQEEDQPQHF. The CDR3 DNA follows: TGTGCCAGCAGCCAGGAGGAGGATCAGCCCCAGCATTTT. This chain links TRBV6-4 with TRBJ1-5; D is ambiguous. The CDR3 extends over 13 amino acids. Germline V gene data show CDR1 as MRHNA and CDR2 as SNTAGT. V was shortened by 6 bases and J by 5 bases, with 11 bases between the two germline ends.

This clone was seen just once. This chain links TRBV11-2 with TRBJ1-2, with D possibly being TRBD1 (6 bases). The germline V gene has CDR1 SGHAT and CDR2 FQNNGV. The CDR3 totals 15 residues. Trimming left V 1 base short and J 0 bases short, with 9 bases between. CDR3 bases: TGTGCCAGCAGCTTAGTGGGACAAGCTAACTATGGCTACACCTTC. Translating it yields CASSLVGQANYGYTF. Combining the CDR3 with reference TRBV11-2 and TRBJ1-2 gives the whole variable domain EAGVAQSPRYKIIEKRQSVAFWCNPISGHATLYWYQQILGQGPKLLIQFQNNGVVDDSQLPKDRFSAERLKGVDSTLKIQPAKLEDSAVYLCASSLVGQANYGYTFGSGTRLTVV.

The V and J genes are TRBV10-1 and TRBJ2-4; TRBD1 aligns across 9 bases. CDR1 and CDR2 from the germline V gene are WNHNN and SYGVQD (reference sequence). The V gene end was trimmed by 5 bases and the J gene end by 5 bases; junction bases not matched to a gene: 7. The CDR3 has 15 amino acids. The chain's CDR3 is CASSPGTGFENIQYF. CDR3 sequence (DNA): TGCGCCAGCAGTCCCGGGACAGGGTTTGAAAACATTCAGTACTTC.

The V call is TRBV6-6, the J call TRBJ2-7; no reliable D call. The CDR3 sequence is 12 residues long. V was clipped by 6 bases and J by 2 bases, with 8 bases between them. CDR1 is MNHNY, CDR2 SVGAGI, per germline (reference sequence). The CDR3 bases are TGTGCCAGCAGGAACAGAGCCTACGAGCAGTACTTC. It yields the protein CASRNRAYEQYF.

The chain joins TRBV11-3 to TRBJ2-3; 11 bases are a match to TRBD1. Losses at the gene ends were 4 bases for V and 4 bases for J; bases not matched to a gene: 10. Looked up from germline, CDR1 is SGHNT and CDR2 is YENEEA. The length of the CDR3 is 17 residues. The CDR3 DNA reads TGTGCCAGCAGCTCGTCCTGGGGACAGGGGGACCCAGATACGCAGTATTTT. It yields the protein CASSSSWGQGDPDTQYF.